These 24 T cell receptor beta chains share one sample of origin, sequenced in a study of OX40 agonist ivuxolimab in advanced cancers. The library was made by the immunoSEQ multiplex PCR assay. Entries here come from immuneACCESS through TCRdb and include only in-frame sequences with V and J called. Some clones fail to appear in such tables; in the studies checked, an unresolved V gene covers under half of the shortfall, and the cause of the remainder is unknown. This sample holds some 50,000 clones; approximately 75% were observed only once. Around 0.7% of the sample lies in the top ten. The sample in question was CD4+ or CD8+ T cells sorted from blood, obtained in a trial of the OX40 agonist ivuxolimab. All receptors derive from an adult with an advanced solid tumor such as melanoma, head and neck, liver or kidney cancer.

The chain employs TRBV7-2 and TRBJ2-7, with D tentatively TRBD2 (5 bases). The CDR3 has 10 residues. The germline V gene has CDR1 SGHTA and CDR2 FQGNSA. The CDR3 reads CVVGSYEQYF. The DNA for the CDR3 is TGTGTGGTGGGGAGCTACGAGCAGTACTTC.

CDR3 residues: CASSLETGLREKLFF. The CDR3 DNA reads TGCGCCAGCAGCTTGGAGACAGGGTTAAGAGAAAAACTGTTTTTT. The V and J genes are TRBV5-1 and TRBJ1-4, with 7 bases aligning to TRBD1. Germline trimming cut 0 bases from V and 8 bases from J; bases unmatched to any gene: 7. The germline gives CDR1 SGHRS, CDR2 YFSETQ. The CDR3 is 15 residues long.

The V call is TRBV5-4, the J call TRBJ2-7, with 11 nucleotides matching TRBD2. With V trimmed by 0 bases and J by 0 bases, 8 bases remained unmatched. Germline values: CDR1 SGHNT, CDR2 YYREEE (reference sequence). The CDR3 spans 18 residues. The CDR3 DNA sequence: TGTGCCAGCAGCTTGGATGCTAGCGGGGGGCCTAGCTCCTACGAGCAGTACTTC. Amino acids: CASSLDASGGPSSYEQYF.

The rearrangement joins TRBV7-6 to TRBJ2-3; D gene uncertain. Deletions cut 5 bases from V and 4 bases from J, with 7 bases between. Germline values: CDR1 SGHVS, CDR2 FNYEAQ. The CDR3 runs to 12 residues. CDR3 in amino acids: CASSPLADTQYF. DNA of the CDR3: TGTGCCAGCAGCCCCCTGGCAGATACGCAGTATTTT.

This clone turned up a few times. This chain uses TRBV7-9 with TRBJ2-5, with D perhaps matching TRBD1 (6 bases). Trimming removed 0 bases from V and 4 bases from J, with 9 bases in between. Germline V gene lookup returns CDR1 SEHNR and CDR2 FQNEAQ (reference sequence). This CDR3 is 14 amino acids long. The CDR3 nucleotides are TGTGCCAGCAGCTTAGCGTTAGGGGGAGAGACCCAGTACTTC. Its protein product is CASSLALGGETQYF.

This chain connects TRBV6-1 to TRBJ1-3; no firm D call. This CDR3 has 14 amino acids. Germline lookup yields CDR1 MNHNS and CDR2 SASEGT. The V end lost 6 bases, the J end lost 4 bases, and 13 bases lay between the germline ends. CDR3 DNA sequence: TGTGCCAGCAGGACCCTGGGCACGGGAAACACCATATATTTT. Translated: CASRTLGTGNTIYF.

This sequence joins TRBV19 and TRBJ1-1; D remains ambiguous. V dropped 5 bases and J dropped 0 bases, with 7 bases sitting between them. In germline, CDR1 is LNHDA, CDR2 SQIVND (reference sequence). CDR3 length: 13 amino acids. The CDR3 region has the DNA TGTGCCAGTAGTTCGACGGTGAACACTGAAGCTTTCTTT. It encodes CASSSTVNTEAFF.

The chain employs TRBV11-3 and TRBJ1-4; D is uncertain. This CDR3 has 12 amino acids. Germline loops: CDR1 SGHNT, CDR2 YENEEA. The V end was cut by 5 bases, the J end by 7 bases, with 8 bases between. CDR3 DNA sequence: TGTGCCAGCAGCCTAAGGAGTGAAAAACTGTTTTTT. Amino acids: CASSLRSEKLFF. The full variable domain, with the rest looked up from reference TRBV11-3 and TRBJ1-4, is EAGVVQSPRYKIIEKKQPVAFWCNPISGHNTLYWYLQNLGQGPELLIRYENEEAVDDSQLPKDRFSAERLKGVDSTLKIQPAELGDSAVYLCASSLRSEKLFFGSGTQLSVL.

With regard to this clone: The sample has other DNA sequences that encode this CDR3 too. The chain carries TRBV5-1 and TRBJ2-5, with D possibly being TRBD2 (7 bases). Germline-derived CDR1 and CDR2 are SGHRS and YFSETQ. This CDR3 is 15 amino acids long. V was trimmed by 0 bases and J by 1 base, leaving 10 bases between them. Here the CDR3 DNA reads TGCGCCAGCAGCTTGGGAGGGGGGGGCCAAGAGACCCAGTACTTC. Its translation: CASSLGGGGQETQYF.

The CDR3 bases are TGTGCCAGCAGTTACGTCGCCCTCGGGGAGCAGTTCTTC. Protein product: CASSYVALGEQFF. The chain carries TRBV6-5 and TRBJ2-1, with D hard to call. The V end lost 2 bases, the J end lost 10 bases, and 12 bases lay between the germline ends. Looked up from germline, CDR1 is MNHEY and CDR2 is SVGAGI. CDR3 length equals 13 residues.

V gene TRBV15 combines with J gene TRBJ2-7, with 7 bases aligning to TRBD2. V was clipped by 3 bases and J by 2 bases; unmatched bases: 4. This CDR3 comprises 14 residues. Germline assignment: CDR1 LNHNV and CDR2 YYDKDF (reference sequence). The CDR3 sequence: CATSRGRGTYEQYF. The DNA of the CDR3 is TGTGCCACCAGCAGGGGGCGGGGGACCTACGAGCAGTACTTC.

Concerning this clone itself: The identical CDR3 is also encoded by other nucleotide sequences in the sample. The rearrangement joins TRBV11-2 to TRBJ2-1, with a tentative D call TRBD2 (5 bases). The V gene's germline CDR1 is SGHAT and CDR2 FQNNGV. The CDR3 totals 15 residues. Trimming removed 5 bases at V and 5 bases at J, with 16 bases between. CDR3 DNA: TGTGCCAGCAGCCCCCGCAGATTGACTAACAATGAGCAGTTCTTC. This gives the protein CASSPRRLTNNEQFF.

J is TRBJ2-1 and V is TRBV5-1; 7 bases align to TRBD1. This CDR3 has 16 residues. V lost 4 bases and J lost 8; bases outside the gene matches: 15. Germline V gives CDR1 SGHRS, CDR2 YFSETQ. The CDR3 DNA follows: TGCGCCAGCAGCCACCCTACGGACAGGCAGGAAGATGAGCAGTTCTTC. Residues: CASSHPTDRQEDEQFF.

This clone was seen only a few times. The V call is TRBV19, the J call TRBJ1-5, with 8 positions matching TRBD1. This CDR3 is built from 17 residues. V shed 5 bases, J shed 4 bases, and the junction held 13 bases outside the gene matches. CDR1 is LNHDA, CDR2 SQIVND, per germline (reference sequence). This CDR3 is CASSAPYRDRSNQPQHF. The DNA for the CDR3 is TGTGCCAGTAGTGCACCGTACCGGGACAGGTCTAATCAGCCCCAGCATTTT.

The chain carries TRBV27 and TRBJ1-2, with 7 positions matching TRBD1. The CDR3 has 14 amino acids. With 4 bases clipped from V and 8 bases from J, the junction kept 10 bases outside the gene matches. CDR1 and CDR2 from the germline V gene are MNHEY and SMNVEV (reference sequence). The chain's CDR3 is CASSSQGGRSGYTF. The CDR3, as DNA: TGTGCCAGCAGTTCCCAGGGGGGGCGAAGCGGCTACACCTTC.

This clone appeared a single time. The CDR3 region has the DNA TGCGCCAGCAGTGATGCGGGACAGGGTGAAGAAAAGACCCAGTACTTC. Translating gives CASSDAGQGEEKTQYF. The rearrangement joins TRBV10-1 to TRBJ2-5; 9 nucleotides agree with TRBD1. Germline loops: CDR1 WNHNN, CDR2 SYGVQD (reference sequence). The junction had 11 bases not matched to a gene; V was cut back by 3 bases and J by 6 bases. CDR3 length: 16 residues.

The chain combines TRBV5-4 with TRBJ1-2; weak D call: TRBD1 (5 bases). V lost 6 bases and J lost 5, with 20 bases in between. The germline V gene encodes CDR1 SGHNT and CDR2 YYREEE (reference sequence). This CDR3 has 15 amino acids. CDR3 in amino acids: CASTPALGGGYGYTF. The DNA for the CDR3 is TGTGCCAGCACCCCGGCCTTGGGGGGAGGTTATGGCTACACCTTC.

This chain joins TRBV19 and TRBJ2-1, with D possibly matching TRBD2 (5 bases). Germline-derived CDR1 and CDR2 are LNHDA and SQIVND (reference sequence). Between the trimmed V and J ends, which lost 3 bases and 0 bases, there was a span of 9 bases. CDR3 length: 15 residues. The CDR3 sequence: CASSIATSSYNEQFF. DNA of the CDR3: TGTGCCAGTAGTATTGCTACTAGCTCCTACAATGAGCAGTTCTTC.

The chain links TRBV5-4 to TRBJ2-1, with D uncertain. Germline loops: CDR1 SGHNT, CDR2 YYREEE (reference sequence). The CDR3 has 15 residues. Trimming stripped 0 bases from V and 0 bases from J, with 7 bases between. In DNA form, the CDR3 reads TGTGCCAGCAGCTTGGATGGGGACTCCTACAATGAGCAGTTCTTC. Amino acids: CASSLDGDSYNEQFF.

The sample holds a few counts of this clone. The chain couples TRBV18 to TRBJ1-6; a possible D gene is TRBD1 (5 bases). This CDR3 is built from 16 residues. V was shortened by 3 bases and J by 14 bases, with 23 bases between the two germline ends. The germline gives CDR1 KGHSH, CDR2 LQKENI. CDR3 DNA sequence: TGTGCCAGCTCACCCAAAACGGGACGGGGGGGAGAGGCCCTCCACTTT. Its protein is CASSPKTGRGGEALHF.

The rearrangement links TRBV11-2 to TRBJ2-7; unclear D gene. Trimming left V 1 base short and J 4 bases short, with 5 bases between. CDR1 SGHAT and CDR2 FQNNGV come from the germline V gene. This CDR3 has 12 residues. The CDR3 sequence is CASSLAEYEQYF. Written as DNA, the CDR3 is TGTGCCAGCAGCTTAGCAGAATACGAGCAGTACTTC. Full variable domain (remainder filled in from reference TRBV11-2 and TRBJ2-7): EAGVAQSPRYKIIEKRQSVAFWCNPISGHATLYWYQQILGQGPKLLIQFQNNGVVDDSQLPKDRFSAERLKGVDSTLKIQPAKLEDSAVYLCASSLAEYEQYFGPGTRLTVT.

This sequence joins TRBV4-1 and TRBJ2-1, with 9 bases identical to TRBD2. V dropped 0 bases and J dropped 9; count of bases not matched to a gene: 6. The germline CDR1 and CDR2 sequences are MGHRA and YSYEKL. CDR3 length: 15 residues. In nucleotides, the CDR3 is TGCGCCAGCAGCCAAGAAGGGCGGGGGGGCCGTGAGCAGTTCTTC. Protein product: CASSQEGRGGREQFF.

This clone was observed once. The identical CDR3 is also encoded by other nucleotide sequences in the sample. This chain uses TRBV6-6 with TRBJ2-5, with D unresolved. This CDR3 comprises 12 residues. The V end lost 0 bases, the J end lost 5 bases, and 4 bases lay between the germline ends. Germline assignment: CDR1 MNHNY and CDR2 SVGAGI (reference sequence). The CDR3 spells CASSYSTETQYF. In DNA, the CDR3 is TGTGCCAGCAGTTACTCGACGGAGACCCAGTACTTC.

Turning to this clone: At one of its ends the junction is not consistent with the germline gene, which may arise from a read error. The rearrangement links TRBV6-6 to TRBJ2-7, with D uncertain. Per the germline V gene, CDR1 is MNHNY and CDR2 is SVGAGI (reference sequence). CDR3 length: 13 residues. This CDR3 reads CASSPTGSHEQYF. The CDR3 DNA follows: TGTGCCAGCAGCCCCACCGGCTCCCACGAGCAGTACTTC.